Listed below are T cell receptor beta chains from one sample, sequenced in a study of blood T cell repertoires in COVID-19. The protocol was immunoSEQ multiplex PCR, while the TCRdb copy is restricted to in-frame clones and leaves out a portion. The sample contains around 300,000 clones, approximately 87% of which appear only once. Sequencing was done on a sample of peripheral blood. All receptors derive from a woman aged 30 to 39 with COVID-19, enrolled during active disease. CDR3s include the opening cysteine and the closing phenylalanine or tryptophan. The order of the fields is V gene, D gene, clone size, J gene, CDR3 length, CDR3 DNA, CDR3 protein. A D gene is named only where the DNA matches it firmly. Where a row states a size, it is once, few, many or the class of an expanded clone; other rows omit it.

v_call: TRBV9
d_call: NA
clone_size: NA
j_call: TRBJ2-5
cdr3_length: 15
cdr3_nt: TGTGCCAGCAGCTCAAGTAGTAGGGGTGAAGAGACCCAGTACTTC
cdr3_aa: CASSSSSRGEETQYF

v_call: TRBV5-1
d_call: NA
clone_size: NA
j_call: TRBJ2-2
cdr3_length: 15
cdr3_nt: TGCGCCAGCAGCCGGGACACTGCAAACACCGGGGAGCTGTTTTTT
cdr3_aa: CASSRDTANTGELFF

v_call: TRBV11-3
d_call: NA
clone_size: NA
j_call: TRBJ2-2
cdr3_length: 14
cdr3_nt: TGTGCCAGCAGCCTAGGGAGTGGCACCGGGGAGCTGTTTTTT
cdr3_aa: CASSLGSGTGELFF

v_call: TRBV19
d_call: TRBD2
clone_size: NA
j_call: TRBJ2-1
cdr3_length: 14
cdr3_nt: TGTGCCAGCATGGGAGGGAGCTCCTACAATGAGCAGTTCTTC
cdr3_aa: CASMGGSSYNEQFF

v_call: TRBV14
d_call: NA
clone_size: NA
j_call: TRBJ1-1
cdr3_length: 14
cdr3_nt: TGTGCCAGCAGCCACGGACAGCGTGACACTGAAGCTTTCTTT
cdr3_aa: CASSHGQRDTEAFF

v_call: TRBV28
d_call: TRBD1
clone_size: NA
j_call: TRBJ1-2
cdr3_length: 13
cdr3_nt: TGTGCCAGCAGTTTAAGAGGGGGCGCGGGCTACACCTTC
cdr3_aa: CASSLRGGAGYTF

v_call: TRBV24-1
d_call: TRBD2
clone_size: NA
j_call: TRBJ2-3
cdr3_length: 18
cdr3_nt: TGTGCCACCAGCTCCGACCCGACTAGCGGGAGGGGCACAGATACGCAGTATTTT
cdr3_aa: CATSSDPTSGRGTDTQYF

v_call: TRBV28
d_call: NA
clone_size: NA
j_call: TRBJ2-1
cdr3_length: 16
cdr3_nt: TGTGCCAGCAGTTTATCGGCCGGGGGTAGGGACAATGAGCAGTTCTTC
cdr3_aa: CASSLSAGGRDNEQFF

v_call: TRBV3-1/TRBV3-2
d_call: TRBD1
clone_size: NA
j_call: TRBJ1-1
cdr3_length: 13
cdr3_nt: TGTGCCAGCAGCCAAGCAGGGGGTCTTGAAGCTTTCTTT
cdr3_aa: CASSQAGGLEAFF

v_call: TRBV5-6
d_call: NA
clone_size: NA
j_call: TRBJ1-2
cdr3_length: 14
cdr3_nt: TGTGCCAGCAGCTTGCCCGGCAGGAACTATGGCTACACCTTC
cdr3_aa: CASSLPGRNYGYTF

v_call: TRBV28
d_call: NA
clone_size: NA
j_call: TRBJ1-3
cdr3_length: 15
cdr3_nt: TGTGCCAGCAATCCACCGGGGGTGGGAGGAAACACCATATATTTT
cdr3_aa: CASNPPGVGGNTIYF

v_call: TRBV5-1
d_call: NA
clone_size: NA
j_call: TRBJ2-3
cdr3_length: 16
cdr3_nt: TGCGCCAGCAGCTTGCTCGCTAGCCGACTCACAGATACGCAGTATTTT
cdr3_aa: CASSLLASRLTDTQYF

v_call: TRBV4-1
d_call: NA
clone_size: NA
j_call: TRBJ1-1
cdr3_length: 15
cdr3_nt: TGCGCCAGCAGCCAAGGACAGGAGATGAACACTGAAGCTTTCTTT
cdr3_aa: CASSQGQEMNTEAFF

v_call: TRBV10-2
d_call: NA
clone_size: NA
j_call: TRBJ2-3
cdr3_length: 15
cdr3_nt: TGCGCCAGCAGTGAGCCAACACGAAGCACAGATACGCAGTATTTT
cdr3_aa: CASSEPTRSTDTQYF

v_call: TRBV9
d_call: NA
clone_size: NA
j_call: TRBJ1-1
cdr3_length: 16
cdr3_nt: TGTGCCAGCAGCCCACGTTCCGGGGGGCTGGACACTGAAGCTTTCTTT
cdr3_aa: CASSPRSGGLDTEAFF

v_call: TRBV5-4
d_call: TRBD1
clone_size: NA
j_call: TRBJ2-5
cdr3_length: 17
cdr3_nt: TGTGCCAGCAGCTTGGTCCCCGGGACAGGGGAGGGAGAGACCCAGTACTTC
cdr3_aa: CASSLVPGTGEGETQYF

v_call: TRBV4-1
d_call: NA
clone_size: NA
j_call: TRBJ1-6
cdr3_length: 16
cdr3_nt: TGCGCCAGCAGCCAAGATAGAAACAGGGTTGATTCACCCCTCCACTTT
cdr3_aa: CASSQDRNRVDSPLHF

v_call: TRBV27
d_call: TRBD2
clone_size: NA
j_call: TRBJ2-7
cdr3_length: 15
cdr3_nt: TGTGCCAGCAGTATCACTAGCGGGCACTACTACGAGCAGTACTTC
cdr3_aa: CASSITSGHYYEQYF

v_call: TRBV30
d_call: NA
clone_size: NA
j_call: TRBJ1-2
cdr3_length: 13
cdr3_nt: TGTGCCTGGAGCCGCCCGCTAGAGGCTGGCTACACCTTC
cdr3_aa: CAWSRPLEAGYTF

v_call: TRBV7-8
d_call: NA
clone_size: NA
j_call: TRBJ1-2
cdr3_length: 13
cdr3_nt: TGTGCCAGCAGCCCCGATCCGCGCGGTGGCTACACCTTC
cdr3_aa: CASSPDPRGGYTF

v_call: TRBV18
d_call: NA
clone_size: NA
j_call: TRBJ2-7
cdr3_length: 16
cdr3_nt: TGTGCCAGCTCACCACAGGGACTTCTCAACTCCTACGAGCAGTACTTC
cdr3_aa: CASSPQGLLNSYEQYF

v_call: TRBV2
d_call: TRBD1
clone_size: NA
j_call: TRBJ1-5
cdr3_length: 15
cdr3_nt: TGTGCCAGCAGACCGGGACAGTCGAACAATCAGCCCCAGCATTTT
cdr3_aa: CASRPGQSNNQPQHF

v_call: TRBV19
d_call: TRBD1
clone_size: NA
j_call: TRBJ1-5
cdr3_length: 14
cdr3_nt: TGTGCCAGTAGTACCGGACAGGGATATCAGCCCCAGCATTTT
cdr3_aa: CASSTGQGYQPQHF

v_call: TRBV2
d_call: NA
clone_size: few
j_call: TRBJ2-5
cdr3_length: 12
cdr3_nt: TGTGCCAGCAGTTGGGCCCAAGAGACCCAGTACTTC
cdr3_aa: CASSWAQETQYF

v_call: TRBV18
d_call: NA
clone_size: once
j_call: TRBJ1-1
cdr3_length: 15
cdr3_nt: TGTGCCAGCTCACCACGGTGGGGGGAGAACACTGAAGCTTTCTTT
cdr3_aa: CASSPRWGENTEAFF

v_call: TRBV5-8
d_call: TRBD2
clone_size: once
j_call: TRBJ2-5
cdr3_length: 16
cdr3_nt: TGTGCCAGCAGCCAAGGACTAGCGGGAGGACAAGAGACCCAGTACTTC
cdr3_aa: CASSQGLAGGQETQYF

v_call: TRBV5-4
d_call: NA
clone_size: NA
j_call: TRBJ2-7
cdr3_length: 12
cdr3_nt: TGTGCCAGCAGCGACAGGAACCACGAGCAGTACTTC
cdr3_aa: CASSDRNHEQYF

v_call: TRBV10-1
d_call: TRBD1
clone_size: NA
j_call: TRBJ2-5
cdr3_length: 15
cdr3_nt: TGCGCCAGCAGGGGGGGGACAGGGGATTTCGAGACCCAGTACTTC
cdr3_aa: CASRGGTGDFETQYF

v_call: TRBV5-1
d_call: NA
clone_size: NA
j_call: TRBJ1-1
cdr3_length: 15
cdr3_nt: TGCGCCAGCAGCTTGGCCGGCAGGGAATCTTCCCTGGCTTTCTTT
cdr3_aa: CASSLAGRESSLAFF

v_call: TRBV15
d_call: NA
clone_size: NA
j_call: TRBJ1-1
cdr3_length: 13
cdr3_nt: TGTGCCACCAGCAGCAGAACGGGGACTGAAGCTTTCTTT
cdr3_aa: CATSSRTGTEAFF

v_call: TRBV29-1
d_call: TRBD2
clone_size: NA
j_call: TRBJ2-1
cdr3_length: 14
cdr3_nt: TGCAGCGTTGAAACTAGCGGGAGTCGTGGTGAGCAGTTCTTC
cdr3_aa: CSVETSGSRGEQFF

v_call: TRBV19
d_call: NA
clone_size: NA
j_call: TRBJ1-5
cdr3_length: 17
cdr3_nt: TGTGCCAGTACCCCGTCCCAGGGGCGGTTAGGCAATCAGCCCCAGCATTTT
cdr3_aa: CASTPSQGRLGNQPQHF

v_call: TRBV27
d_call: TRBD1
clone_size: NA
j_call: TRBJ2-1
cdr3_length: 17
cdr3_nt: TGTGCCAGCAGTTTTACCCGCCCCCGGACAGGGGCCAATGAGCAGTTCTTC
cdr3_aa: CASSFTRPRTGANEQFF

v_call: TRBV6-5
d_call: TRBD1
clone_size: once
j_call: TRBJ1-4
cdr3_length: 14
cdr3_nt: TGTGCCAGCAGGAGGACAGGGCTCAACGAAAAACTGTTTTTT
cdr3_aa: CASRRTGLNEKLFF

v_call: TRBV18
d_call: TRBD1
clone_size: once
j_call: TRBJ1-5
cdr3_length: 15
cdr3_nt: TGTGCCAGCTCCCCGGACAGGGGGGACAATCAGCCCCAGCATTTT
cdr3_aa: CASSPDRGDNQPQHF

v_call: TRBV7-2
d_call: NA
clone_size: NA
j_call: TRBJ1-2
cdr3_length: 17
cdr3_nt: TGTGCCAGCAGCTTAACCGGGGGGGGCGCAGTGGACTATGGCTACACCTTC
cdr3_aa: CASSLTGGGAVDYGYTF

v_call: TRBV27
d_call: NA
clone_size: NA
j_call: TRBJ1-1
cdr3_length: 13
cdr3_nt: TGTGCCAGCAGTTTACGGTTGAACACTGAAGCTTTCTTT
cdr3_aa: CASSLRLNTEAFF

v_call: TRBV3-1/TRBV3-2
d_call: TRBD2
clone_size: NA
j_call: TRBJ2-7
cdr3_length: 15
cdr3_nt: TGTGCCAGCAGCCAAGGTAGCGGGAGTTTCTACGAGCAGTACTTC
cdr3_aa: CASSQGSGSFYEQYF

v_call: TRBV6-4
d_call: NA
clone_size: NA
j_call: TRBJ1-5
cdr3_length: 13
cdr3_nt: TGTGCCAGCAGTGAAGGTACGGGTCAGCCCCAGCATTTT
cdr3_aa: CASSEGTGQPQHF